This T cell receptor (beta chain) was sequenced during a study of CD8 T cells in ankylosing spondylitis. Findings of the study overall: Made up of eight highly homologous variants, a TCR beta motif appeared characteristic of ankylosing spondylitis blood. Matched ankylosing spondylitis synovial fluid reportedly contained a significantly enriched population of disease-linked clones.

Researchers built TCR beta libraries using quantitative 5'-RACE with molecular barcodes. TCRdb used MiXCR to reprocess the 5' RACE reads, holding one entry per CDR3 protein. The profile shows 250,000 or so distinct CDR3 sequences, around 25% of them singletons. This CDR3 contains 13 residues. Germline V CDR1 and CDR2: SGHDN, FVKESK. V was pared by 5 bases and J by 8 bases, with 13 bases between. Turning to this clonotype: Its target is not known.

The chain carries TRBV14 and TRBJ2-1, with a possible D match to TRBD1 (6 bases). Material: blood, either unsorted or a sorted T cell fraction (not recorded which). The sequence was collected from a male donor with ankylosing spondylitis or in good health (not recorded which). The CDR3 region has the DNA TGTGCCAGCAGCACAGGGAACGGGTATGAGCAGTTCTTC. This sequence encodes CASSTGNGYEQFF.